The present TCR beta chain was sequenced within a study of shared clonotypes between healthy human individuals. Note on this clone: The target antigen is unknown.

Regarding the study as a whole: Clonotype sharing among donors likely depends on sequencing depth.

Measured with immunoSEQ multiplex PCR; TCRdb has only the in-frame clones, and not every one. Among a few million clones listed, around 94% were seen once. CDR1 and CDR2 (germline): SGHRS, YFSETQ. The CDR3 totals 15 residues. The V end lost 0 bases, the J end lost 6 bases, and 10 bases lay between the germline ends. The chain employs TRBV5-1 and TRBJ1-6, with D maybe TRBD1 (6 bases). This sequence originates from a man in his late teens or twenties in good health. Input material: naive CD4+ T cells sorted from blood. As for subset: CD45RA+ positively selected. The CDR3 bases are TGCGCCAGCAGCTTGGTGACAGGAATTAATTCACCCCTCCACTTT. Its protein is CASSLVTGINSPLHF.